Listed here is a single T cell receptor beta chain. Its antigen is currently unknown. Sequencing used immunoSEQ multiplex PCR; TCRdb keeps in-frame clones, though not all of them. The table records 150,000 to 200,000 clones, approximately 90% of them present only once. The sample is drawn from a study of T cell responses to AZD1222 COVID-19 vaccine. Germline V CDR1 and CDR2: LGHNA, YNFKEQ. The junction had 10 bases not matched to a gene; V was cut back by 0 bases and J by 5 bases. The CDR3 has 18 amino acids. The study, taken as a whole, reports: Donors were mostly white British, more females; clonal diversity possibly underestimated. Of the AZD1222 recipients, only 5 to 7 were seropositive at baseline. Rises in breadth and depth of Spike-specific TCRs came after two AZD1222 doses.

The material sequenced was peripheral blood, taken 28 days after the second AZD1222 dose. This clonotype was sampled from an adult who received the AZD1222 COVID-19 vaccine. The gene calls are TRBV4-2 and TRBJ2-5; TRBD2 matches 12 bases. CDR3 DNA: TGTGCCAGCAGCCAAGAGTCGCTAGCGGGAGGGCGGGTGGAGACCCAGTACTTC. Its translation: CASSQESLAGGRVETQYF.